The clone carrying this T cell receptor beta chain was found a few times. Its antigen is not known. This entry comes from a study of shared clonotypes between healthy human individuals. CDR3 length equals 14 residues. V was shortened by 7 bases and J by 2 bases, with 12 bases between the two germline ends. Germline V gene lookup returns CDR1 SNHLY and CDR2 FYNNEI. The investigators split CD4+ cells into a CD45RA+ naive subset and a CD45RA-negative memory subset. Sequenced by immunoSEQ multiplex PCR; TCRdb stores in-frame clones only, minus some. The data show roughly 640,000 clones, less than 85% seen once. Findings and limits, study-wide: Larger estimated richness was generally recorded for naive subsets relative to memory subsets. Shared clonotypes across all four donors exceeded non-shared ones in generation probability. Naive CD4 clonotypes overlapped across a few donors at around 5%.

This TCR was recovered from a woman aged 25 to 39 in good health. Sequencing was carried out using memory CD4+ T cells sorted from blood. As for subset: CD45RA-negative fraction. This chain links TRBV2 with TRBJ1-3; no definite D call. This chain's CDR3 is CASMWGTAGNTIYF. In DNA, the CDR3 is TGTGCCAGCATGTGGGGAACCGCTGGAAACACCATATATTTT. Full variable domain (outside the CDR3, taken from reference TRBV2 and TRBJ1-3): EPEVTQTPSHQVTQMGQEVILRCVPISNHLYFYWYRQILGQKVEFLVSFYNNEISEKSEIFDDQFSVERPDGSNFTLKIRSTKLEDSAMYFCASMWGTAGNTIYFGEGSWLTVV.